Here is one T cell receptor beta chain with its context. PCR amplification relied on 60 Vbeta primers (plus 13 Jbeta primers). Produced via immunoSEQ multiplex PCR; TCRdb's table is partial and in-frame only. The profile covers tens of thousands of clones, with roughly 70% appearing a single time and roughly 25% taken by the ten largest. The entry originates in a study of cytomegalovirus exposure and HLA in healthy donors. This sequence was found in a man aged 50 or older in good health and CMV-seropositive. Sequenced input: PBMCs.

The CDR3, as DNA: TGTGCCAGCAGCTCATCGGGGGGGGCGCGGAGCTCCAATGAGCAGTTCTTC. Translating gives CASSSSGGARSSNEQFF. The rearrangement links TRBV11-1 to TRBJ2-1; TRBD2 agrees at 8 bases. CDR3 length: 17 residues. The V segment lost 4 bases and the J segment 6 bases; nucleotides outside the gene matches: 14. Germline loops: CDR1 SGHAT, CDR2 FQDESV (reference sequence).